A single T cell receptor (beta chain) is shown here with its context. Its antigen is not known. CDR3 length: 17 amino acids. The V gene's germline CDR1 is DFQATT and CDR2 SNEGSKA (reference sequence). V was clipped by 6 bases and J by 4 bases; unmatched bases: 18. The sample comes from a study of T-cell memory formation after mild COVID-19. About the study: TCR clusters mostly belonged to single donors.

Regarding the study as a whole: CD4+ contracting clones were mainly CM and EM; CD8+ ones, EMRA. Pre-infection memory held some responding clones, suggesting pre-existing cross-reactive T cells responded.

5'RACE, which relied on constant-segment primers, yielded TCR alpha and TCR beta cDNA libraries carrying sample barcodes and UMIs. TCRdb reprocessed the 5' RACE reads with MiXCR, giving one entry per CDR3 protein. The profile shows about 7,100 distinct CDR3 sequences, approximately 52% of them singletons. The clonotype originates from an adult who had mild COVID-19 (a few samples of this study predate the infection). Cell type and time point are not known. This sequence joins TRBV20-1 and TRBJ2-1; 7 nucleotides agree with TRBD1. Sequencing input: PBMCs or a T cell subset sorted from them (not recorded which). CDR3 amino acids: CSATGVHRGHTYNEQFF. CDR3 sequence (DNA): TGCAGTGCGACTGGGGTGCACAGGGGACACACTTACAATGAGCAGTTCTTC.